One T cell receptor beta chain is described in this entry. These data are taken from a study of blood T cell repertoires in COVID-19. Study overall: The United States, Italy and Spain supplied acute and convalescent COVID-19 samples.

Patients of the Seattle cohort, enrolled during active infection, were followed longitudinally. This table comes from immunoSEQ multiplex PCR, and its TCRdb copy is limited to in-frame clones, with some not included. The table records tens of thousands of clones, roughly 83% of them present only once. The CDR3 spans 15 residues. The V end lost 1 base, the J end lost 0 bases, and 7 bases lay between the germline ends. Germline V lookup: CDR1 LGHDT, CDR2 YNNKEL (reference sequence). The J gene is TRBJ1-3, the V gene TRBV3-1 (or the pseudogene TRBV3-2); no clear D gene. This clonotype originated in a man aged 55 to 70 with COVID-19, enrolled during active disease. Sequencing was done on a sample of peripheral blood. CDR3 amino acids: CASSQAPSSGNTIYF. The CDR3 DNA sequence: TGTGCCAGCAGCCAAGCCCCGAGCTCTGGAAACACCATATATTTT.